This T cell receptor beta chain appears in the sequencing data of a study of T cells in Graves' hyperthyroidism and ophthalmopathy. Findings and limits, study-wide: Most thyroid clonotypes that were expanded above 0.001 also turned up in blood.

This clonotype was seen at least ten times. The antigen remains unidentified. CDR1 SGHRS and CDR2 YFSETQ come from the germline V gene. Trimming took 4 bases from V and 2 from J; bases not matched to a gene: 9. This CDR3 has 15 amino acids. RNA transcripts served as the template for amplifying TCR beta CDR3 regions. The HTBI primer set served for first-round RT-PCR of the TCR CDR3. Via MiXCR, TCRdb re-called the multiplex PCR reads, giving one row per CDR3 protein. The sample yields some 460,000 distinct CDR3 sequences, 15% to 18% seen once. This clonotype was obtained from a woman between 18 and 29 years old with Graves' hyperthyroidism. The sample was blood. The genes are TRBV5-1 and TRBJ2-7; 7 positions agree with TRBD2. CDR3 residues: CASSPQTSSPYEQYF. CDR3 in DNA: TGCGCCAGCAGCCCCCAGACTAGCAGTCCCTACGAGCAGTACTTC.